A selection of T cell receptor beta chains follows, all from one sample in a study of human thymus T cells. TCRdb's copy holds only in-frame clones and misses some; the assay was immunoSEQ multiplex PCR. The data contain 120,000 or so clones, 90% to 95% of them seen just once; the ten biggest clones take up approximately 0.022%. The specimen was thymus tissue. The receptors were sampled from a boy younger than two with a congenital heart defect but otherwise immunologically healthy. The CDR3 runs from the conserved cysteine through the conserved F or W. The order of the fields is J gene, V gene, CDR3 length, clone size, CDR3 protein. Clone size is shown for a subset of rows, as once, few, many or a class of expanded clone.

j_call: TRBJ2-3
v_call: TRBV6-5
cdr3_length: 13
clone_size: NA
cdr3_aa: CASSPQRRGTQYF

j_call: TRBJ1-1
v_call: TRBV5-1
cdr3_length: 15
clone_size: once
cdr3_aa: CASSYGPGVRGYAFF

j_call: TRBJ2-7
v_call: TRBV4-3
cdr3_length: 15
clone_size: NA
cdr3_aa: CASSQEATGAYEQYF

j_call: TRBJ2-7
v_call: TRBV30
cdr3_length: 18
clone_size: NA
cdr3_aa: CAWSSSPPGSGGVYEQYF

j_call: TRBJ1-6
v_call: TRBV6-1
cdr3_length: 16
clone_size: NA
cdr3_aa: CASSVRGANWNSPLHF

j_call: TRBJ2-4
v_call: TRBV25-1
cdr3_length: 16
clone_size: NA
cdr3_aa: CASSDDKGGAQKGQYF

j_call: TRBJ2-7
v_call: TRBV7-7
cdr3_length: 15
clone_size: NA
cdr3_aa: CASSPGGALTYEQYF

j_call: TRBJ1-2
v_call: TRBV5-6
cdr3_length: 15
clone_size: once
cdr3_aa: CASSPPWGADYGYTF

j_call: TRBJ1-5
v_call: TRBV19
cdr3_length: 18
clone_size: NA
cdr3_aa: CASSVRGQGGDSNQPQHF

j_call: TRBJ2-7
v_call: TRBV27
cdr3_length: 16
clone_size: NA
cdr3_aa: CASSLRGGQRSYEQYF

j_call: TRBJ1-2
v_call: TRBV5-6
cdr3_length: 12
clone_size: NA
cdr3_aa: CASSLDSYGYTF

j_call: TRBJ1-2
v_call: TRBV5-8
cdr3_length: 16
clone_size: NA
cdr3_aa: CASSLGSGRNFYGYTF

j_call: TRBJ2-7
v_call: TRBV5-1
cdr3_length: 16
clone_size: NA
cdr3_aa: CASRQRYGRGPYEQYF

j_call: TRBJ1-5
v_call: TRBV30
cdr3_length: 16
clone_size: NA
cdr3_aa: CAWSAWGDWVNQPQHF

j_call: TRBJ2-3
v_call: TRBV9
cdr3_length: 16
clone_size: NA
cdr3_aa: CASSVRGEVNTDTQYF

j_call: TRBJ2-3
v_call: TRBV9
cdr3_length: 12
clone_size: once
cdr3_aa: CASSAPGVTQYF

j_call: TRBJ1-3
v_call: TRBV5-1
cdr3_length: 13
clone_size: NA
cdr3_aa: CASRRGAGNTIYF

j_call: TRBJ2-7
v_call: TRBV14
cdr3_length: 18
clone_size: NA
cdr3_aa: CASSQSGLGQGVPYEQYF

j_call: TRBJ2-7
v_call: TRBV6-5
cdr3_length: 14
clone_size: NA
cdr3_aa: CASSYGLGKAGQYF

j_call: TRBJ1-4
v_call: TRBV15
cdr3_length: 15
clone_size: NA
cdr3_aa: CATTAPDRGGEKLFF

j_call: TRBJ1-4
v_call: TRBV4-1
cdr3_length: 15
clone_size: NA
cdr3_aa: CASSPRDRDREKLFF

j_call: TRBJ2-3
v_call: TRBV6-1
cdr3_length: 16
clone_size: once
cdr3_aa: CASSEFAGGPADTQYF

j_call: TRBJ1-1
v_call: TRBV11-2
cdr3_length: 15
clone_size: NA
cdr3_aa: CASRVKIRGNTEAFF

j_call: TRBJ2-1
v_call: TRBV5-5
cdr3_length: 13
clone_size: NA
cdr3_aa: CASSLDRGGEQFF

j_call: TRBJ1-4
v_call: TRBV11-2
cdr3_length: 16
clone_size: NA
cdr3_aa: CASSREVGPTRGELFF

j_call: TRBJ1-1
v_call: TRBV18
cdr3_length: 14
clone_size: NA
cdr3_aa: CASSPTGGDTEAFF

j_call: TRBJ2-3
v_call: TRBV30
cdr3_length: 11
clone_size: once
cdr3_aa: CAWSIADTQYF

j_call: TRBJ2-2
v_call: TRBV5-8
cdr3_length: 15
clone_size: NA
cdr3_aa: CASSLEGYNTGELFF

j_call: TRBJ2-2
v_call: TRBV4-3
cdr3_length: 18
clone_size: NA
cdr3_aa: CASSQEFESGGHTGELFF

j_call: TRBJ1-1
v_call: TRBV13
cdr3_length: 14
clone_size: NA
cdr3_aa: CASSLETGGTEAFF

j_call: TRBJ2-3
v_call: TRBV7-3
cdr3_length: 15
clone_size: NA
cdr3_aa: CASSLQGYSTDTQYF

j_call: TRBJ2-1
v_call: TRBV5-5
cdr3_length: 13
clone_size: NA
cdr3_aa: CASSPWTDNEQFF

j_call: TRBJ2-5
v_call: TRBV2
cdr3_length: 15
clone_size: NA
cdr3_aa: CASSPLAGSGETQYF